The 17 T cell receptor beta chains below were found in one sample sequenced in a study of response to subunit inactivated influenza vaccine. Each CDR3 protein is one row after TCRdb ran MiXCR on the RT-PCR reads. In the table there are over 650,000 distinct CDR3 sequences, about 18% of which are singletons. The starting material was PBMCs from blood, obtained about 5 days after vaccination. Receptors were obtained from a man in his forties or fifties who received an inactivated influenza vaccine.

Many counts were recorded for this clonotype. The CDR3 DNA reads as TGTGCCAGCAGTTTTTCAGGGTCGAACACTGAAGCTTTCTTT. Translation gives CASSFSGSNTEAFF. The V and J genes are TRBV12-3 or TRBV12-4 and TRBJ1-1; D is possibly TRBD1 (5 bases). Deletions cut 3 bases from V and 1 base from J, with 9 bases between. The CDR3 is made up of 14 amino acids.

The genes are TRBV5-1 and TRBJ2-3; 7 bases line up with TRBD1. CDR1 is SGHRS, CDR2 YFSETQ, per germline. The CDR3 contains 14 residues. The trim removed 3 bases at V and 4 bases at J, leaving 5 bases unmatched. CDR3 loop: CASSSGQAADTQYF. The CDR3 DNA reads TGCGCCAGCAGCTCCGGACAGGCGGCAGATACGCAGTATTTT. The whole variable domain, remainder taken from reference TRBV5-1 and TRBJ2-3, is KAGVTQTPRYLIKTRGQQVTLSCSPISGHRSVSWYQQTPGQGLQFLFEYFSETQRNKGNFPGRFSGRQFSNSRSEMNVSTLELGDSALYLCASSSGQAADTQYFGPGTRLTVL.

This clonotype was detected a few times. In DNA form, the CDR3 reads TGCGCCAGCAGCTTGGTTAGGACAGCCCCCGGTGAGCAGTTCTTC. Translating it yields CASSLVRTAPGEQFF. The chain recombines TRBV5-1 with TRBJ2-1; perhaps TRBD1 as D (6 bases). The germline V gene has CDR1 SGHRS and CDR2 YFSETQ. Trimming cost V 0 bases and J 9 bases, with 16 bases left between them. This CDR3 comprises 15 residues.

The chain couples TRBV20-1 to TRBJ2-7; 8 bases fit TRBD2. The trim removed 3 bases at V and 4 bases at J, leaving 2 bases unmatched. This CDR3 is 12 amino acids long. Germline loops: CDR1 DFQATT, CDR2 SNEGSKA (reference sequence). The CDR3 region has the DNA TGCAGTGCTAGCGGGGGGGTATACGAGCAGTACTTC. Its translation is CSASGGVYEQYF.

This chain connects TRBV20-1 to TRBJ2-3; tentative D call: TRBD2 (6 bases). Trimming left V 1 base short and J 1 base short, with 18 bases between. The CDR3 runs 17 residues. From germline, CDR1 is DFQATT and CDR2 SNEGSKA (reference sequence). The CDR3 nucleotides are TGCAGTGCTAGAGCGGTTAACTGGCGGGGCCGCACAGATACGCAGTATTTT. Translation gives CSARAVNWRGRTDTQYF.

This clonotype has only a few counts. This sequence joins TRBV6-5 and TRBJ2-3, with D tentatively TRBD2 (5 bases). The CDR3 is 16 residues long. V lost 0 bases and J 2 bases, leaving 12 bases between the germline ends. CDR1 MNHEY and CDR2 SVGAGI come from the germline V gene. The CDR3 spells CASSYSRGGFTDTQYF. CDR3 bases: TGTGCCAGCAGTTACTCGAGAGGCGGGTTCACAGATACGCAGTATTTT.

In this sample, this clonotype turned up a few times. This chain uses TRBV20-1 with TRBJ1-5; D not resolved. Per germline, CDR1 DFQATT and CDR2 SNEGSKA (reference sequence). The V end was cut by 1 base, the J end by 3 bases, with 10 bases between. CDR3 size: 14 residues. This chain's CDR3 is CSARVGGVNQPQHF. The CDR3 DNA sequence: TGCAGTGCTAGAGTGGGAGGAGTCAATCAGCCCCAGCATTTT.

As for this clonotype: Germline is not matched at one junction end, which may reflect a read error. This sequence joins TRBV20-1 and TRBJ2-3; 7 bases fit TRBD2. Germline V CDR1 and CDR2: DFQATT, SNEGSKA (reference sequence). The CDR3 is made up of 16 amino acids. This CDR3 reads CSARPSGTTRQDAQYF. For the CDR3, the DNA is TGCAGTGCTAGACCATCCGGGACTACCCGGCAAGATGCGCAGTATTTT.

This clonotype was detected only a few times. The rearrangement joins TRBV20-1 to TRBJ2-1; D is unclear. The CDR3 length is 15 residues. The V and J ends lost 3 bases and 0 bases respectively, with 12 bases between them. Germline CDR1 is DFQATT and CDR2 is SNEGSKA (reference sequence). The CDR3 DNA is TGCAGTGCTAGGTACTGGAAAAGCTCCTACAATGAGCAGTTCTTC. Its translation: CSARYWKSSYNEQFF.

The CDR3 DNA follows: TGCGCCAGCAGCTTGGTACGGCCAGAAAATTCACCCCTCCACTTT. It translates to CASSLVRPENSPLHF. The gene calls are TRBV5-1 and TRBJ1-6; D unresolved. The CDR3 length is 15 residues. CDR1 is SGHRS, CDR2 YFSETQ, per germline. With 0 bases removed from V and 7 bases from J, the gap between germline ends came to 11 bases.

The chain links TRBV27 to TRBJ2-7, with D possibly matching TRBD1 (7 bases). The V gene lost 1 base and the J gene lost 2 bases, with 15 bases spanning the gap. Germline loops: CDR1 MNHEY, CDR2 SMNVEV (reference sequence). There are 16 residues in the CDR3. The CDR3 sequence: CASSLLEGAIPYEQYF. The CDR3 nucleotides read TGTGCCAGCAGTTTATTGGAGGGGGCGATTCCCTACGAGCAGTACTTC.

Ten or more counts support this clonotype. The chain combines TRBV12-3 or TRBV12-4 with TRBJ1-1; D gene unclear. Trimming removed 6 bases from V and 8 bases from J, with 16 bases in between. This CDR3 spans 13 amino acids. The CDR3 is CASSSSGRVEAFF. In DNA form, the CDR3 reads TGTGCCAGCAGCTCTTCGGGGAGAGTAGAAGCTTTCTTT.

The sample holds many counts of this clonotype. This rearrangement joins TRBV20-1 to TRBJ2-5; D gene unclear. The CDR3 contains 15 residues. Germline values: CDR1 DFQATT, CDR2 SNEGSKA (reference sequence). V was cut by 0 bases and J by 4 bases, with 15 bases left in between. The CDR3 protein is CSARDWVGSGETQYF. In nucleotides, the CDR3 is TGCAGTGCTAGAGATTGGGTCGGGTCGGGAGAGACCCAGTACTTC.

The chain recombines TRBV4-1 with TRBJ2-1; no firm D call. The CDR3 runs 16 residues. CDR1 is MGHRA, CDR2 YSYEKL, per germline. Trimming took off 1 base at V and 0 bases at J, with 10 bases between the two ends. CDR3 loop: CASSQGYGLSYNEQFF. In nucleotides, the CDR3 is TGCGCCAGCAGCCAAGGGTACGGGCTCTCCTACAATGAGCAGTTCTTC.

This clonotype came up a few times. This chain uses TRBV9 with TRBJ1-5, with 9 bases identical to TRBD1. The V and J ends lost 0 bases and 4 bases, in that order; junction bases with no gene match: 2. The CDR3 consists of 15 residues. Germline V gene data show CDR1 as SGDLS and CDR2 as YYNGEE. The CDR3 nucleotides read TGTGCCAGCAGCGTAGGGGGACAGGGTAATCAGCCCCAGCATTTT. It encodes CASSVGGQGNQPQHF.

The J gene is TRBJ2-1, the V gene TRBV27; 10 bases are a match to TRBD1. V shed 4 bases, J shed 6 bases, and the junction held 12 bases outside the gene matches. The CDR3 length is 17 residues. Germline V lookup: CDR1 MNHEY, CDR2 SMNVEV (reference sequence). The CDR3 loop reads CASSSPLRQGASNEQFF. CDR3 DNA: TGTGCCAGCAGTTCCCCTTTACGACAGGGGGCGTCCAATGAGCAGTTCTTC.

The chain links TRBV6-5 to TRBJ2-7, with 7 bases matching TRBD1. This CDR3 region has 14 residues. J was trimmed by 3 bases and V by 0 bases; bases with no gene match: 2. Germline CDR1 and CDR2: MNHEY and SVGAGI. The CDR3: CASSYSGQDYEQYF. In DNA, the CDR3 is TGTGCCAGCAGTTACTCCGGACAGGACTACGAGCAGTACTTC.